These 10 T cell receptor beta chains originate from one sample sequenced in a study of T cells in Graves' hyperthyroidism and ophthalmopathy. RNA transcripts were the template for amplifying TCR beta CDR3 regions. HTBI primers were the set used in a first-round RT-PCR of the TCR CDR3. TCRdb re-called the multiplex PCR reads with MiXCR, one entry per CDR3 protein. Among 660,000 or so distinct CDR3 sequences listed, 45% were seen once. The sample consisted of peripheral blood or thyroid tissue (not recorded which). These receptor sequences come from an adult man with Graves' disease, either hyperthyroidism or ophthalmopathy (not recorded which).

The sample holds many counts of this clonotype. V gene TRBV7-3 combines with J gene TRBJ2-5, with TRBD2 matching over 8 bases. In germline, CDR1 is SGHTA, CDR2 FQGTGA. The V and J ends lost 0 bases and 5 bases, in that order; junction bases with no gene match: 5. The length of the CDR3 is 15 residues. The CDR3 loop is CASSLTAGGVETQYF. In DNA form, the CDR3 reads TGTGCCAGCAGCTTAACGGCGGGGGGCGTTGAGACCCAGTACTTC.

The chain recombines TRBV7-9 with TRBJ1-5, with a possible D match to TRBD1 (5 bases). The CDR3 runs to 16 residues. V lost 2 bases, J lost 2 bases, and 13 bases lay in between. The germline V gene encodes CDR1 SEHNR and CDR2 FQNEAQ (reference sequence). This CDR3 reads CASSLIGQGGNQPQHF. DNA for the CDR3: TGTGCCAGCAGCTTAATAGGGCAGGGAGGCAATCAGCCCCAGCATTTT.

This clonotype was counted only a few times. CDR3 DNA: TGCAGTGCTATAGCGTACAGGGATAGCAATCAGCCCCAGCATTTT. This codes for CSAIAYRDSNQPQHF. This chain links TRBV20-1 with TRBJ1-5; TRBD1 is a possible D gene (6 bases). With 4 bases removed from V and 0 bases from J, the gap between germline ends came to 13 bases. Germline lookup yields CDR1 DFQATT and CDR2 SNEGSKA (reference sequence). The CDR3 has 15 residues.

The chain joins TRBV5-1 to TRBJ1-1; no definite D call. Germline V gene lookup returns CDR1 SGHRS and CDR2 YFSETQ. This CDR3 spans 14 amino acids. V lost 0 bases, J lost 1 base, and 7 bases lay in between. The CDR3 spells CASSLGSSNTEAFF. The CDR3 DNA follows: TGCGCCAGCAGCTTGGGATCATCGAACACTGAAGCTTTCTTT.

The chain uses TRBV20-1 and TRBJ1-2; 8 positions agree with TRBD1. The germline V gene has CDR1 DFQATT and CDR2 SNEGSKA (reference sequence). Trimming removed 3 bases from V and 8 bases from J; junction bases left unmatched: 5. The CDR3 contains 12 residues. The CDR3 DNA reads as TGCAGTGCTAGTCCAGGGGGCGTAGGCTACACCTTC. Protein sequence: CSASPGGVGYTF.

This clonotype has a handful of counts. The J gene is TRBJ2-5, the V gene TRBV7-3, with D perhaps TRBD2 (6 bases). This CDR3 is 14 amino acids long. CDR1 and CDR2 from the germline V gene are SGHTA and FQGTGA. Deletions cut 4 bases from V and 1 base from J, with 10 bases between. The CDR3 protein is CASSSAGPQETQYF. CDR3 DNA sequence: TGTGCCAGCAGCTCAGCGGGCCCCCAAGAGACCCAGTACTTC.

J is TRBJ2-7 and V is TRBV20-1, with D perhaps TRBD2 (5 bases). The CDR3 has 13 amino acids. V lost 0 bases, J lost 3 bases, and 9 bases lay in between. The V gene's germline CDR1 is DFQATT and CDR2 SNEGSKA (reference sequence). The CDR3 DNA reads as TGCAGTGCTAGAGATTCGGGGTTCTACGAGCAGTACTTC. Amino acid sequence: CSARDSGFYEQYF.

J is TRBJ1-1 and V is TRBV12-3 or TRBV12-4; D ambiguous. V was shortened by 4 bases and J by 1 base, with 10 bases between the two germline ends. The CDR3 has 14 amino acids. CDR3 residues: CASSSLARNTEAFF. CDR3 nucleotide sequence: TGTGCCAGCAGTTCCTTGGCGAGGAACACTGAAGCTTTCTTT.

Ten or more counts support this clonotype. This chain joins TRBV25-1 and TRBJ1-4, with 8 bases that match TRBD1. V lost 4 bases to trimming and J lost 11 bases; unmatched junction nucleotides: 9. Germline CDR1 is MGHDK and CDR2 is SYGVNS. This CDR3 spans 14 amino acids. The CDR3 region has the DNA TGTGCCAGCAGTGTTGGACAGGGACAGTGGAAACTGTTTTTT. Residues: CASSVGQGQWKLFF.

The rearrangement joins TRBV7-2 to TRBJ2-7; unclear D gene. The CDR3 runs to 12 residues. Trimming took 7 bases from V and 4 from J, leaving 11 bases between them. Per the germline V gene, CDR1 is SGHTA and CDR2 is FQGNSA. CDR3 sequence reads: CASTKINYEQYF. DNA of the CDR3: TGTGCCAGCACCAAAATAAATTACGAGCAGTACTTC.